In its sample, the clone carrying this TCR beta chain was seen a few times. Antigen unknown. UMIs were added to TCR cDNA along with a universal primer site when it was made by 5'RACE template switching. MiXCR, applied by TCRdb to the 5' RACE reads, yields one record per CDR3 protein. The data contain 300,000 to 350,000 distinct CDR3 sequences, about 4% of them singletons. This record belongs to a study of T cells after yellow fever vaccination. The study's findings and limits: Among all clonotypes, a small share was observed in both CD4 and CD8 compartments.

The source was PBMCs, collected 5 days after the yellow fever booster vaccination. The sequence came from a man between 18 and 35 years old who received the YFV17D yellow fever vaccine.

The CDR3 sequence: CASSQVKTGLYNEQFF. The CDR3 DNA reads as TGTGCCAGCAGCCAGGTCAAAACAGGGCTATACAATGAGCAGTTCTTC. The genes are TRBV14 and TRBJ2-1; D may be TRBD1 (6 bases). Germline values: CDR1 SGHDN, CDR2 FVKESK. V lost 3 bases to trimming and J lost 4 bases, with 16 bases between them. The CDR3 runs to 16 residues.